This T cell receptor (beta chain) derives from a study of CD8+CD57+ T cells in acquired aplastic anemia. As for the study in general: Sorted CD4+ plus CD8+ cells gave DNA averaging roughly 2.9 ug. Overall study findings and caveats: Overlap between patients and controls comprised just under 30 CD8+ CDR3 sequences.

A remark on this clonotype: Its antigen is still unknown.

J was trimmed by 10 bases and V by 8 bases; bases with no gene match: 7. The CDR3 length is 11 residues. From germline, CDR1 is LNHNV and CDR2 YYDKDF (reference sequence). Genomic DNA was employed as the template in profiling TCR beta VDJ and CDR3. TCRdb fed the reads into MiXCR, producing one record per CDR3 protein. The data hold some 150,000 distinct CDR3 sequences, with 41% observed a single time. The sequence was obtained from a human donor in good health, serving as a control. Input material: sorted CD4+, CD8+, or CD8+CD57+ T cells (not recorded which) from PBMCs. V usage is TRBV15 and J usage is TRBJ1-1; 7 bases are a match to TRBD1. DNA of the CDR3: TGTGCCACCCCCTACAGGGGAGTAGCTTTCTTT. Translation gives CATPYRGVAFF.